Given below is one T cell receptor beta chain in context. The antigen is undetermined. These data come from a study of T cell responses to AZD1222 COVID-19 vaccine. Study-wide points: Every sample of the repertoires postdated the peak T cell response. Mapped onto spike, vaccine-associated CD4 TCRs spanned it and were dominant at 160-218 and 743-854.

Data came from immunoSEQ multiplex PCR; TCRdb stores just in-frame clones and leaves some out. This sample has around 160,000 clones, with roughly 80% found just once. J lost 8 bases, V lost 5 bases, and 11 bases had no gene match. In germline, CDR1 is MNHEY, CDR2 SVGAGI. This CDR3 region has 14 residues. This receptor was obtained from an adult in good health. Source: peripheral blood, taken on day 0 of MenACWY control vaccination. The V gene is TRBV6-5, the J gene TRBJ1-2; 7 nucleotides align to TRBD1. The CDR3 nucleotides are TGTGCCAGCAGTAACCGGGACAGCAAGGAAGGCTACACCTTC. Translating it yields CASSNRDSKEGYTF.